The 16 T cell receptor delta chains reported below all come from one sample, sequenced in a study of Vδ1+ human thymocytes. Study outcomes and limitations: In the thymus, TRG and TRD repertoires looked highly polyclonal with Gaussian CDR3 lengths.

The template was reverse-transcribed extracted RNA. The CDR3 regions were amplified by multiplex PCR from V-gene primers to a constant-region primer. TCRdb applied CATT to the multiplex PCR reads for clone calling. This table has around 76,000 delta-chain clones, around 35% appearing once. These receptors' antigens are unknown. Sample: Vdelta1+ gamma-delta thymocytes from the thymus. The subset denotes: FACS-sorted CD3+ TCRalphabeta- TCRVdelta1+ TCRVdelta2- thymocytes. The origin of the receptors is a boy younger than two who had congenital heart surgery.

Only a few counts were recorded for this clone. The gene calls are TRDV1 and TRDJ1; 12 nucleotides line up with TRDD3. The ends lost 3 bases at V and 0 bases at J; junction bases unmatched: 26. In germline, CDR1 is TSWWSYY, CDR2 QGS. This CDR3 has 24 amino acids. The CDR3 DNA reads TGTGCTCTTGGGGATCCAATTTCCCAAACTGGGGGATACCGGGCTCGGTATTACACCGATAAACTCATCTTT. Translation: CALGDPISQTGGYRARYYTDKLIF.

As for this clone: Other DNA sequences within the sample encode an identical CDR3. The rearrangement links TRDV1 to TRDJ1; TRDD2 matches at 7 bases. The CDR3 spans 19 residues. CDR1 and CDR2 from the germline V gene are TSWWSYY and QGS. V dropped 5 bases and J dropped 0; count of bases not matched to a gene: 18. CDR3 in amino acids: CALGQPFPTRIWDTDKLIF. CDR3 nucleotide sequence: TGTGCTCTTGGGCAGCCCTTTCCTACGAGGATATGGGACACCGATAAACTCATCTTT.

Comment on this clone: Distinct nucleotide sequences in the sample also encode this CDR3. The chain couples TRDV1 to TRDJ1, with TRDD3 matching over 8 bases. J was trimmed by 0 bases and V by 0 bases; bases with no gene match: 21. Germline lookup yields CDR1 TSWWSYY and CDR2 QGS. The CDR3 is 22 amino acids. This chain's CDR3 is CALGELDGPYWGSPWYTDKLIF. The CDR3 DNA follows: TGTGCTCTTGGGGAACTCGACGGTCCGTACTGGGGGTCCCCTTGGTACACCGATAAACTCATCTTT.

The table lists this clone with a few counts. The V gene is TRDV1, the J gene TRDJ1, with a possible D match to TRDD3 (6 bases). The CDR3 loop spans 19 amino acids. V dropped 0 bases and J dropped 0 bases, with 20 bases sitting between them. Germline loops: CDR1 TSWWSYY, CDR2 QGS. The CDR3 DNA sequence: TGTGCTCTTGGGGAACTTCCTGGTCGCTGGGGACTCTACACCGATAAACTCATCTTT. Protein: CALGELPGRWGLYTDKLIF.

V gene TRDV1 combines with J gene TRDJ1, with TRDD3 identical over 7 bases. CDR1 is TSWWSYY and CDR2 is QGS in the germline V gene. V was pared by 0 bases and J by 5 bases, with 15 bases of the junction left unmatched. The CDR3 extends over 18 amino acids. The CDR3 protein is CALGELKTLGMRRDKLIF. CDR3 sequence (DNA): TGTGCTCTTGGGGAACTCAAAACACTGGGGATGCGGAGGGATAAACTCATCTTT.

The V call is TRDV1, the J call TRDJ1, with TRDD2 as a possible D gene (5 bases). In germline, CDR1 is TSWWSYY, CDR2 QGS. V shed 0 bases and J shed 4 bases, with 27 bases lying between them. This CDR3 is built from 20 residues. In DNA form, the CDR3 reads TGTGCTCTTGGGGAACTTAGCCCCTACAGCCGCCTACGGAGGGGCGATAAACTCATCTTT. This encodes CALGELSPYSRLRRGDKLIF.

The V and J genes are TRDV1 and TRDJ1; 13 nucleotides match TRDD3. V lost 3 bases, J lost 1 base, and 20 bases stayed unmatched. The length of the CDR3 is 22 residues. Germline assignment: CDR1 TSWWSYY and CDR2 QGS. The CDR3 bases are TGTGCTCTTGGGGACTTCCTACCGAAGGGGGACTGGGGGATACGGGCCACCGATAAACTCATCTTT. It codes for CALGDFLPKGDWGIRATDKLIF.

This clone was seen only a few times. The gene calls are TRDV1 and TRDJ1; 7 nucleotides line up with TRDD3. After removal of 3 bases from V and 6 bases from J, the junction contained 19 bases not matched to a gene. CDR1 TSWWSYY and CDR2 QGS come from the germline V gene. The CDR3 is 18 residues long. As DNA, the CDR3 is TGTGCTCTTGGGGATACTCGAACCTGGGGGGCCCTCACACATAAACTCATCTTT. It encodes CALGDTRTWGALTHKLIF.

This clone was observed a handful of times. V gene TRDV1 combines with J gene TRDJ1; a weak D match, TRDD3 (6 bases). Looked up from germline, CDR1 is TSWWSYY and CDR2 is QGS. This CDR3 spans 24 amino acids. The V end was cut by 0 bases, the J end by 0 bases, with 35 bases between. The CDR3 region has the DNA TGTGCTCTTGGGGAACTGAACCCCTCCCTGGCCCCCTTAAATTGGGGGCCGTACACCGATAAACTCATCTTT. Encoded protein: CALGELNPSLAPLNWGPYTDKLIF.

In this sample, this clone turned up a few times. This specimen includes other DNA sequences encoding the same CDR3. The chain has TRDV1 and TRDJ1; D ambiguous. Per germline, CDR1 TSWWSYY and CDR2 QGS. The V end was cut by 3 bases, the J end by 0 bases, with 14 bases between. The CDR3 consists of 16 residues. CDR3 in amino acids: CALGELGLRYTDKLIF. Here the CDR3 DNA reads TGTGCTCTTGGGGAGCTCGGCCTGAGGTACACCGATAAACTCATCTTT.

Remarks on this clone: This sample also contains other DNA sequences that code for the same CDR3. V is TRDV1 and J is TRDJ1; 9 bases line up with TRDD3. In germline, CDR1 is TSWWSYY, CDR2 QGS. J gave up 0 bases and V 2 bases, and 10 bases lay outside the gene matches. The CDR3 is 18 amino acids. Here the CDR3 DNA reads TGTGCTCTTGGGGAAAGACCTCCGCACTGGGGGAACACCGATAAACTCATCTTT. It is translated as CALGERPPHWGNTDKLIF.

V gene TRDV1 combines with J gene TRDJ1; TRDD3 is a possible D gene (5 bases). This CDR3 spans 20 amino acids. V lost 0 bases to trimming and J lost 1 base, with 24 bases between them. Germline V gene lookup returns CDR1 TSWWSYY and CDR2 QGS. CDR3 protein: CALGELVYSSIGIPTDKLIF. The CDR3 DNA is TGTGCTCTTGGGGAACTAGTTTATTCTTCGATCGGGATTCCCACCGATAAACTCATCTTT.

This clone was seen more than once but under ten times. This sequence joins TRDV2 and TRDJ1, with TRDD3 identical over 11 bases. Trimming removed 5 bases from V and 3 bases from J; junction bases left unmatched: 10. The germline V gene has CDR1 GEAIGNYY and CDR2 EKD. The CDR3 extends over 16 amino acids. DNA for the CDR3: TGTGCCTGTGTCTGGGGGATACTTTACACGGCCGATAAACTCATCTTT. This encodes CACVWGILYTADKLIF.

This clone was counted a few times. The rearrangement uses TRDV1 and TRDJ1; D is perhaps TRDD2 (9 bases). The CDR3 sequence is 21 residues long. The V end was cut by 4 bases, the J end by 0 bases, with 30 bases between. Germline V gives CDR1 TSWWSYY, CDR2 QGS. The DNA of the CDR3 is TGTGCTCTTGGGGGTGAAGGCCTTCCTACGTACTGGGGGTTCTACACCGATAAACTCATCTTT. Translated, it gives CALGGEGLPTYWGFYTDKLIF.

This clone was counted only a few times. This chain joins TRDV1 and TRDJ2; D is undetermined. Looked up from germline, CDR1 is TSWWSYY and CDR2 is QGS. V lost 0 bases and J lost 2, with 22 bases in between. The CDR3 is 20 amino acids. The CDR3 DNA sequence: TGTGCTCTTGGGGAACTAACACCGCGGCCTAGTTTAACCTTGACAGCACAACTCTTCTTT. Its protein product is CALGELTPRPSLTLTAQLFF.

The V gene is TRDV1, the J gene TRDJ1, with D tentatively TRDD3 (6 bases). V shed 5 bases and J shed 0 bases, with 31 bases lying between them. This CDR3 spans 21 amino acids. CDR1 and CDR2 from the germline V gene are TSWWSYY and QGS. The DNA of the CDR3 is TGTGCTCTTGGGACAGACCATCGCCCAATCTGGGGATTCGGGTACACCGATAAACTCATCTTT. Amino acids: CALGTDHRPIWGFGYTDKLIF.